The 26 T cell receptor beta chains reported below all come from one sample, sequenced in a study of metastatic and nonmetastatic thyroid tumors. TCRdb re-called the PCR reads with MiXCR. The sample has just under 60,000 clones; 15% to 20% are singletons. No patient received treatment before thyroid surgery. The material sequenced was blood. These receptors were collected from a male donor with papillary thyroid cancer or a benign thyroid nodule (not recorded which). Some clones in this sample may be carry-over from other donors' samples.

The V gene is TRBV5-6, the J gene TRBJ2-5; 10 bases are shared with TRBD2. The CDR3 spans 16 residues. Per germline, CDR1 SGHDT and CDR2 YYEEEE. Germline trimming cut 4 bases from V and 1 base from J; bases unmatched to any gene: 7. CDR3 in amino acids: CASSGGTSDIQETQYF. CDR3 in DNA: TGTGCCAGCAGCGGGGGGACTAGCGATATCCAAGAGACCCAGTACTTC.

This clone was detected many times. The genes are TRBV29-1 and TRBJ2-1, with 15 positions matching TRBD2. The junction had 4 bases not matched to a gene; V was cut back by 6 bases and J by 10 bases. This CDR3 spans 13 amino acids. From germline, CDR1 is SQVTM and CDR2 ANQGSEA. The CDR3 DNA sequence: TGCAGCGTAGGACTAGCGGGAGGGATGGAGCAGTTCTTC. This encodes CSVGLAGGMEQFF.

This clone was seen ten or more times. The rearrangement links TRBV20-1 to TRBJ2-1; 8 bases agree with TRBD2. CDR3 length: 15 amino acids. Germline assignment: CDR1 DFQATT and CDR2 SNEGSKA (reference sequence). J lost 0 bases, V lost 5 bases, and 6 bases had no gene match. The chain's CDR3 is CSASPSGSSYNEQFF. The CDR3 nucleotides are TGCAGTGCTTCCCCAAGCGGGAGCTCCTACAATGAGCAGTTCTTC.

About this clone itself: One end of the junction varies from germline; a read error may be responsible. This sequence joins TRBV11-2 and TRBJ2-1; 8 bases fit TRBD1. The germline gives CDR1 SGHAT, CDR2 FQNNGV. The CDR3 consists of 16 residues. CDR3 DNA sequence: TGTGCCAGCAGCACCATCGACAGGGGTGGTAGGAATGAGAAGTTCTTC. Its protein product is CASSTIDRGGRNEKFF.

In this sample, this clone turned up a few times. A much larger clone sits a single nucleotide away, making a read error possible. Written as DNA, the CDR3 is TGTGCCAGCAGGCGGACAGTGTACAATGAGCAGTTCTTC. Its protein is CASRRTVYNEQFF. The chain uses TRBV6-2 or TRBV6-3 and TRBJ2-1; tentatively, D is TRBD1 (6 bases). Trimming removed 6 bases at V and 4 bases at J, with 10 bases between. The germline V gene has CDR1 MNHEY and CDR2 SVGEGT. This CDR3 is built from 13 residues.

This rearrangement joins TRBV20-1 to TRBJ1-4; D is ambiguous. Germline V gene sequence: CDR1 DFQATT, CDR2 SNEGSKA (reference sequence). V was trimmed by 8 bases and J by 3 bases, leaving 16 bases between them. The CDR3 extends over 14 amino acids. This CDR3 is CSSGKGWANEKLFF. In nucleotides, the CDR3 is TGCAGTTCGGGGAAAGGGTGGGCTAATGAAAAACTGTTTTTT.

In its sample, this clone was seen a few times. The rearrangement links TRBV5-1 to TRBJ2-3, with 13 bases lining up with TRBD2. CDR3 size: 15 residues. Per germline, CDR1 SGHRS and CDR2 YFSETQ. Unmatched junction bases numbered 8, after V lost 4 bases and J lost 9 bases. The CDR3 is CASSATSGRVDTQYF. In DNA, the CDR3 is TGCGCCAGCAGCGCAACTAGCGGGAGGGTTGACACGCAGTATTTT.

Details on this clone: This may be a read error: a much more frequent sequence differs by one nucleotide. In the same sample, other DNA sequences code for this CDR3. This chain joins TRBV19 and TRBJ1-5; 7 nucleotides match TRBD1. The V segment lost 7 bases and the J segment 4 bases; nucleotides outside the gene matches: 10. This CDR3 is built from 15 residues. Per the germline V gene, CDR1 is LNHDA and CDR2 is SQIVND (reference sequence). The CDR3 coding sequence is TGTGCCAGTACTGCGACAGGGTGGGGGAATCAGCCCCAGCATTTT. It yields the protein CASTATGWGNQPQHF.

Note on this clone: The sample carries other DNA sequences with the same CDR3. The rearrangement links TRBV11-2 to TRBJ1-2, with TRBD1 matching 8 bases. This CDR3 region has 17 residues. Trimming cost V 4 bases and J 7 bases; bases outside gene matches: 17. Germline CDR1 is SGHAT and CDR2 is FQNNGV. CDR3 in amino acids: CASSSSRDRGPEGGYTF. CDR3 sequence (DNA): TGTGCCAGCAGCTCCTCCCGTGACAGGGGTCCCGAGGGTGGCTACACCTTC.

Points on this clone: At the DNA level, this CDR3 is encoded by other sequences in the same sample as well. The CDR3 DNA reads TGTGCCAGCAGCTCACCGGGAGTAGGGAGGGTAGAGCAGTACGTC. This sequence encodes CASSSPGVGRVEQYV. This chain uses TRBV7-9 with TRBJ2-7, with 7 bases matching TRBD2. CDR1 and CDR2 from the germline V gene are SEHNR and FQNEAQ (reference sequence). The CDR3 has 15 residues. Unmatched junction bases numbered 13, after V lost 4 bases and J lost 7 bases.

There are a few counts of this clone. Other DNA sequences from this sample encode an identical CDR3 as well. The chain employs TRBV6-2 or TRBV6-3 and TRBJ2-2, with 7 bases lining up with TRBD2. Trimming cost V 9 bases and J 2 bases; bases outside gene matches: 9. In germline, CDR1 is MNHEY, CDR2 SVGEGT. This CDR3 comprises 15 residues. CDR3: CASSRLATNTGELFF. CDR3 coding DNA: TGTGCCAGTAGCAGACTAGCAACTAACACCGGGGAGCTGTTTTTT.

Many counts were recorded for this clone. This chain links TRBV12-5 with TRBJ2-2; perhaps TRBD1 as D (5 bases). From germline, CDR1 is LGHNT and CDR2 FRNRAP. V was trimmed by 2 bases and J by 0 bases, leaving 7 bases between them. The CDR3 length is 15 residues. CDR3 in amino acids: CASGLQGSNTGELFF. CDR3 coding DNA: TGTGCTAGTGGTTTGCAGGGATCGAACACCGGGGAGCTGTTTTTT.

This clone was detected only a few times. It may be a read error: a sequence one base away is much more abundant. J is TRBJ1-1 and V is TRBV9; D unresolved. Germline V gene sequence: CDR1 SGDLS, CDR2 YYNGEE. Between the trimmed V and J ends, which lost 7 bases and 4 bases, there was a span of 20 bases. This CDR3 has 15 amino acids. For the CDR3, the DNA is TGTGCCAGCGTTAGGTCTATAAACCCGGGCACTGAAGCTTTCTTT. It encodes CASVRSINPGTEAFF.

This clone occurred many times. The chain recombines TRBV5-6 with TRBJ2-1; possibly TRBD1 for D (5 bases). CDR3 length equals 12 residues. Trimming left V 3 bases short and J 4 bases short, with 5 bases between. CDR1 is SGHDT, CDR2 YYEEEE, per germline. CDR3 DNA: TGTGCCAGCAGCTCAGGGTACAATGAGCAGTTCTTC. Translating gives CASSSGYNEQFF.

This clone has ten or more counts. This rearrangement joins TRBV5-1 to TRBJ2-7; D perhaps matches TRBD1 (6 bases). Trimming removed 4 bases at V and 2 bases at J, with 16 bases between. CDR1 and CDR2 (germline): SGHRS, YFSETQ. The CDR3 spans 15 residues. CDR3 DNA: TGCGCCAGCAGCCACGGACAGCTACTAGCCTACGAGCAGTACTTC. Amino acid sequence: CASSHGQLLAYEQYF.

To note about this clone: One base away lies a much larger clone, so this may be a sequencing read error. This rearrangement joins TRBV9 to TRBJ1-3, with D unclear. Germline V lookup: CDR1 SGDLS, CDR2 YYNGEE. The CDR3 is 15 amino acids. Trimming stripped 4 bases from V and 0 bases from J, with 11 bases between. CDR3 sequence reads: CASSPRWSSGNTIYF. DNA of the CDR3: TGTGCCAGCAGCCCCCGGTGGAGCTCTGGAAACACCATATATTTT.

This clone was observed at least ten times. The J gene is TRBJ2-7, the V gene TRBV6-5, with 8 bases that match TRBD1. The CDR3 loop spans 18 amino acids. The ends lost 3 bases at V and 3 bases at J; junction bases unmatched: 16. CDR1 and CDR2 (germline): MNHEY, SVGAGI. The CDR3 here is CASSYAPAGRQGNYEQYV. The CDR3 DNA sequence: TGTGCCAGCAGTTATGCCCCTGCGGGCCGACAGGGGAACTACGAGCAGTACGTC.

This clone turned up a few times. The gene calls are TRBV27 and TRBJ1-3; possibly TRBD1 for D (6 bases). There are 17 residues in the CDR3. V lost 3 bases, J lost 1 base, and 16 bases lay in between. From germline, CDR1 is MNHEY and CDR2 SMNVEV (reference sequence). CDR3 nucleotides: TGTGCCAGCAGTTTGGGGACACCCAGGACGTCTGGAAACACCATATATTTT. This gives the protein CASSLGTPRTSGNTIYF.

A remark on this clone: A read error may be the cause here, since a much bigger clone is one base away. This chain uses TRBV20-1 with TRBJ2-1, with 11 bases that match TRBD2. The CDR3 runs 15 residues. Looked up from germline, CDR1 is DFQATT and CDR2 is SNEGSKA (reference sequence). The CDR3 DNA reads TGCAGTTCTAGAGATATAGCGGGGGGGCACGGTGAGCAGTTCTTC. Translation: CSSRDIAGGHGEQFF.

This clone was detected ten times or more. The chain joins TRBV5-1 to TRBJ1-1; possible D gene TRBD1, 5 bases. The CDR3 spans 16 residues. V was shortened by 4 bases and J by 5 bases, with 21 bases between the two germline ends. Germline CDR1 reads SGHRS; CDR2 reads YFSETQ. The CDR3 coding sequence is TGCGCCAGCAGCGGGGGTAACACCGGGTTGGGGACTGAAGCTTTCTTT. It specifies CASSGGNTGLGTEAFF.

Regarding this clone: A much bigger clone sits one base away, suggesting this may be a read error. This same CDR3 is encoded by further DNA sequences in the sample. The rearrangement joins TRBV5-6 to TRBJ2-2; D not certain. The CDR3 has 13 residues. V was clipped by 2 bases and J by 4 bases, with 6 bases between them. The germline CDR1 and CDR2 sequences are SGHDT and YYEEEE. The CDR3 sequence is CASSFAATGELFF. CDR3 nucleotide sequence: TGTGCCAGCAGCTTTGCCGCCACCGGGGAGCTGTTTTTT.

In its sample, this clone was seen many times. The CDR3 DNA sequence: TGTGCCAGCAGCTTGCCCGACATAGGGGGCTACACCTTC. It encodes CASSLPDIGGYTF. The J gene is TRBJ1-2, the V gene TRBV5-5; D gene unclear. This CDR3 comprises 13 residues. CDR1 and CDR2 from the germline V gene are SGHKS and YYEKEE (reference sequence). V shed 1 base and J shed 8 bases, with 12 bases lying between them.

Many counts were recorded for this clone. The chain has TRBV6-1 and TRBJ2-4, with D perhaps matching TRBD2 (5 bases). V was trimmed by 8 bases and J by 0 bases, leaving 20 bases between them. CDR3 length equals 17 residues. The germline gives CDR1 MNHNS, CDR2 SASEGT. The CDR3 region is CASPPGFGPLAKNIQYF. In DNA form, the CDR3 reads TGTGCCAGCCCCCCGGGGTTTGGGCCTTTAGCCAAAAACATTCAGTACTTC.

This clone has only a few counts. The J gene is TRBJ2-7, the V gene TRBV28, with 7 nucleotides matching TRBD1. CDR1 and CDR2 from the germline V gene are MDHEN and SYDVKM. Trimming cost V 6 bases and J 0 bases; bases outside gene matches: 8. CDR3 size: 15 residues. The CDR3 bases are TGTGCCAGCAGACAGATACAGGGGAGCTCCTACGAGCAGTACTTC. Its translation: CASRQIQGSSYEQYF.

There are many counts of this clone. This rearrangement joins TRBV28 to TRBJ2-7; D remains unclear. Germline V CDR1 and CDR2: MDHEN, SYDVKM. V lost 5 bases to trimming and J lost 4 bases, with 9 bases between them. CDR3 length: 12 residues. The CDR3 sequence: CASSAFKYEQYF. In nucleotides, the CDR3 is TGTGCCAGCAGTGCCTTTAAATACGAGCAGTACTTC.

This clone was recorded only once. The chain has TRBV20-1 and TRBJ2-1; D possibly corresponds to TRBD2 (6 bases). The germline V gene has CDR1 DFQATT and CDR2 SNEGSKA (reference sequence). The CDR3 is 15 amino acids. Trimming shortened V by 3 bases and J by 10 bases, and 22 bases separated the two germline ends. CDR3 loop: CSARDDGRHEWEQFF. CDR3 sequence (DNA): TGCAGTGCTAGGGATGATGGGAGGCATGAATGGGAGCAGTTCTTC.